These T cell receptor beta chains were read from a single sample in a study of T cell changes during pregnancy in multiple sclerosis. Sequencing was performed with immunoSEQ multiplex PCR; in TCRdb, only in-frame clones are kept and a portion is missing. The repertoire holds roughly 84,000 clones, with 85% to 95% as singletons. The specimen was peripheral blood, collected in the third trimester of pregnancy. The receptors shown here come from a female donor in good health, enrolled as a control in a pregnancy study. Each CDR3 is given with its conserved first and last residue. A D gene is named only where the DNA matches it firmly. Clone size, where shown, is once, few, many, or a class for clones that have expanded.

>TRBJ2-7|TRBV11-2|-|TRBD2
CASSLASGVSSYEQYF
TGTGCCAGCAGCTTAGCGAGCGGGGTGAGCTCCTACGAGCAGTACTTC
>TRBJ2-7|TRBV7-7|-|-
CASSSQVSGEQYF
TGTGCTAGCAGCTCTCAGGTCTCTGGGGAGCAGTACTTC
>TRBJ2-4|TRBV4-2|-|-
CASSQVAEFKNIQYF
TGTGCCAGCAGCCAAGTGGCGGAATTCAAAAACATTCAGTACTTC
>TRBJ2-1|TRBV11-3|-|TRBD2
CASSSSEPSGSLVNEQFF
TGTGCCAGCAGCTCGAGCGAGCCAAGCGGGAGTTTAGTGAATGAGCAGTTCTTC
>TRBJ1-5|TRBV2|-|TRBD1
CASSFDRGNAQPQHF
TGTGCCAGCTCCTTCGACAGGGGTAATGCTCAGCCCCAGCATTTT
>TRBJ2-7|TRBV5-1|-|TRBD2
CASSLVAGGYEQYF
TGCGCCAGCAGCTTGGTAGCGGGAGGCTACGAGCAGTACTTC
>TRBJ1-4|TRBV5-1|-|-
CASSSPGANEKLFF
TGCGCCAGCAGCTCGCCGGGGGCTAATGAAAAACTGTTTTTT
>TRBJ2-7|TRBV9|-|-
CASSAGGGQGYEQYF
TGTGCCAGCAGCGCGGGGGGAGGGCAGGGGTACGAGCAGTACTTC
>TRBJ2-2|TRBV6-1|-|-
CASSAYRSVDLRELFF
TGTGCCAGCAGTGCCTACCGGTCCGTTGATCTCAGGGAGCTGTTTTTT
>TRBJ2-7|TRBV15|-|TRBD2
CATSRDLAEASYEQYF
TGTGCCACCAGCAGAGATCTAGCGGAGGCCTCCTACGAGCAGTACTTC
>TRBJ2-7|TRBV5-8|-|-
CASSLGRVSYEQYF
TGTGCCAGCAGCTTGGGCAGGGTTTCCTACGAGCAGTACTTC
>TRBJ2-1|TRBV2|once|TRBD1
CASRPQGVVLSNEQFF
TGTGCCAGCAGACCTCAGGGGGTAGTCCTCTCAAATGAGCAGTTCTTC
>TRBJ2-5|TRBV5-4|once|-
CASSLAQVGQETQYF
TGTGCCAGCAGCTTGGCGCAGGTCGGCCAAGAGACCCAGTACTTC
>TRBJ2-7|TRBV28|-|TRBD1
CASSSGGTYEQYF
TGTGCCAGCAGTTCAGGGGGAACCTACGAGCAGTACTTC
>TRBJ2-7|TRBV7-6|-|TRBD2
CASSLGSGSAPWEQYF
TGTGCCAGCAGCTTGGGCAGCGGGAGCGCTCCGTGGGAGCAGTACTTC
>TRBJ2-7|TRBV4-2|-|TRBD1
CASSQQRNRDRGYEQYF
TGTGCCAGCAGCCAGCAACGAAACCGGGACAGGGGCTACGAGCAGTACTTC
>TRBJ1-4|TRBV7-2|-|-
CASSLDGGATEKLFF
TGTGCCAGCAGCTTAGATGGAGGGGCCACTGAAAAACTGTTTTTT
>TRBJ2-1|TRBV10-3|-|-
CASSGGPSSYNEQFF
TGTGCCTCTTCCGGGGGGCCTAGCTCCTACAATGAGCAGTTCTTC
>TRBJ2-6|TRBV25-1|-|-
CASSVTGANVLTF
TGTGCCAGCAGTGTTACTGGGGCCAACGTCCTGACTTTC
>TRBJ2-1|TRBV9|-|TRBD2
CASSKEREMSYNEQFF
TGTGCCAGCAGCAAAGAGCGGGAGATGAGTTACAATGAGCAGTTCTTC
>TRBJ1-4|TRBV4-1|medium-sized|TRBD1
CASSHTGQESEKLFF
TGCGCCAGCAGCCACACTGGACAGGAGAGTGAAAAACTGTTTTTT
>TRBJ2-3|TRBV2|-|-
CASSGGRVTDTQYF
TGTGCCAGCAGTGGCGGCAGGGTCACAGATACGCAGTATTTT
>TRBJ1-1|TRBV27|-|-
CASTQRWVENTEAFF
TGTGCCAGCACCCAGAGGTGGGTGGAGAACACTGAAGCTTTCTTT
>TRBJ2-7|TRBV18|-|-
CASSRDRGSYEQYF
TGTGCCAGCTCGAGGGATCGAGGCTCCTACGAGCAGTACTTC
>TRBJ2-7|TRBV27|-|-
CASRQLSGGNPYEQYF
TGTGCCAGCAGGCAACTCAGTGGCGGGAACCCCTACGAGCAGTACTTC
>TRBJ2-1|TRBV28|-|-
CASSLLYNEQFF
TGTGCCAGCAGTTTACTCTACAATGAGCAGTTCTTC
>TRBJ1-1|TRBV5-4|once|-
CASSSETQGTEAFF
TGTGCCAGCAGCTCGGAAACACAGGGAACTGAAGCTTTCTTT
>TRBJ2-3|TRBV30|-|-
CAWSYPGPVGYF
TGTGCCTGGAGCTATCCAGGCCCCGTGGGGTATTTT
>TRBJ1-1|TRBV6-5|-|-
CASRLTGTTEAFF
TGTGCCAGCAGGTTGACAGGCACTACTGAAGCTTTCTTT
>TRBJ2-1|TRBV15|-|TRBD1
CATSRVDRVYNEQFF
TGTGCCACCAGCAGAGTGGACAGGGTGTACAATGAGCAGTTCTTC
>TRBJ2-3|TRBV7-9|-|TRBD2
CASSQPGLAGVRTDTQYF
TGTGCCAGCAGCCAGCCGGGACTAGCGGGAGTTAGGACAGATACGCAGTATTTT
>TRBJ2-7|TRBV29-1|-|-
CSTRDNSYEQYF
TGCAGCACCCGGGACAATTCCTACGAGCAGTACTTC
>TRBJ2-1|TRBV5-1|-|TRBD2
CASSPPSSGNYNEQFF
TGCGCCAGCAGCCCCCCTTCTAGCGGGAATTACAATGAGCAGTTCTTC
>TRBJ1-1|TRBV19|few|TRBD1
CASSSRQGPTEAFF
TGTGCCAGTAGTTCCCGACAGGGCCCCACTGAAGCTTTCTTT
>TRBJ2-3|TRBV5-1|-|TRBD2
CASSLGLAGAADTQYF
TGCGCCAGCAGCTTGGGACTAGCGGGAGCAGCAGATACGCAGTATTTT
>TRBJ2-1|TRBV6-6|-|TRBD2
CASSSGLADVNEQFF
TGTGCCAGCAGTTCGGGACTAGCGGATGTGAATGAGCAGTTCTTC
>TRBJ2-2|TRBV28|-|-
CASTQPGHRNTGELFF
TGTGCCAGCACCCAACCGGGACACCGAAACACCGGGGAGCTGTTTTTT
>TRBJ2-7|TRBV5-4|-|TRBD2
CASSKAGGRQEQYF
TGTGCCAGCAGCAAAGCGGGAGGGCGTCAGGAGCAGTACTTC
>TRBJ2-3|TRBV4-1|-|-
CASSQRSGDRESTDTQYF
TGCGCCAGCAGCCAAAGGTCGGGGGACCGCGAAAGCACAGATACGCAGTATTTT
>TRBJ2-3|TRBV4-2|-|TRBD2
CASSQEVLAGARDTQYF
TGTGCCAGCAGCCAAGAAGTACTAGCGGGAGCCCGAGATACGCAGTATTTT
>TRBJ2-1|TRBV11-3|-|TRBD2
CASSLGGLAGYNEQFF
TGTGCCAGCAGCTTAGGGGGACTAGCGGGGTACAATGAGCAGTTCTTC
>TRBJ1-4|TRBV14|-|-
CASSPGTTTANEKLFF
TGTGCCAGCAGCCCCGGAACGACTACTGCTAATGAAAAACTGTTTTTT
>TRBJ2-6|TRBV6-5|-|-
CASRKSSGANVLTF
TGTGCCAGCAGAAAGAGCTCTGGGGCCAACGTCCTGACTTTC
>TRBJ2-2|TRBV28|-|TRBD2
CASSSLAGLAGTGELFF
TGTGCCAGCAGTTCCCTCGCGGGGCTAGCGGGCACCGGGGAGCTGTTTTTT
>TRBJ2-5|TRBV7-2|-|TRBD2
CASSSRLAHGETQYF
TGTGCCAGCAGCTCCAGACTAGCGCACGGAGAGACCCAGTACTTC
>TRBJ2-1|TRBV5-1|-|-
CASSLASQSYNEQFF
TGCGCCAGCAGCTTGGCTTCCCAGTCCTACAATGAGCAGTTCTTC
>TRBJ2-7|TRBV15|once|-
CATSRDISYEQYF
TGTGCCACCAGCAGAGATATTTCCTACGAGCAGTACTTC
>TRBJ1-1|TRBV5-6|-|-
CASSLAYRDGNTEAFF
TGTGCCAGCAGCTTGGCGTACAGGGACGGGAACACTGAAGCTTTCTTT
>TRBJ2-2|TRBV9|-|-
CASSPRSNTGELFF
TGTGCCAGCAGCCCTCGGTCGAACACCGGGGAGCTGTTTTTT
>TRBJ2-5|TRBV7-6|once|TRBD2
CASSLGGPVQETQYF
TGTGCCAGCAGCTTGGGAGGGCCGGTCCAAGAGACCCAGTACTTC
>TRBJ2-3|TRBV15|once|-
CATSRDSSATDTQYF
TGTGCCACCAGCAGAGATAGTAGCGCGACAGATACGCAGTATTTT
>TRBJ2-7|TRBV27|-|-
CASSSLGQGYEQYF
TGTGCCAGCAGTTCCCTAGGGCAGGGCTACGAGCAGTACTTC
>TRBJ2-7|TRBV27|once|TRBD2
CASSFGRAGPSYEQYF
TGTGCCAGCAGTTTCGGTCGAGCGGGACCCTCATACGAGCAGTACTTC